Described below is a single T cell receptor beta chain sequence and its context. This specimen belongs to a study of cytomegalovirus exposure and HLA in healthy donors. The PCR ran on 60 Vbeta and 13 Jbeta primers. Some clones are missing from TCRdb's copy, which holds only in-frame ones; the method was immunoSEQ multiplex PCR. The data show 120,000 to 150,000 clones, with about 61% seen just once and 1.8% held by the top ten. CDR3 length equals 11 residues. Germline CDR1 SGHVS, CDR2 FQNEAQ. V dropped 1 base and J dropped 9 bases, with 7 bases sitting between them. The sample consisted of PBMCs. The source is a male donor in good health and CMV-seronegative. The J gene is TRBJ2-7, the V gene TRBV7-8; tentative D call: TRBD2 (6 bases). CDR3 in amino acids: CASSLGGGQYF. In DNA, the CDR3 is TGTGCCAGCAGCTTAGGGGGAGGGCAGTACTTC. Full variable domain (remainder filled in from reference TRBV7-8 and TRBJ2-7): GAGVSQSPRYKVAKRGQDVALRCDPISGHVSLFWYQQALGQGPEFLTYFQNEAQLDKSGLPSDRFFAERPEGSVSTLKIQRTQQEDSAVYLCASSLGGGQYFGPGTRLTVT.